The next 9 T cell receptor beta chains were all read from a single sample in a study of cytomegalovirus exposure and HLA in healthy donors. The PCR had 60 Vbeta and 13 Jbeta primers. The data were produced by immunoSEQ multiplex PCR, yet TCRdb's version contains in-frame clones alone and is incomplete. The table shows over 150,000 clones, with about four fifths occurring only once. Sequenced: PBMCs. The receptors come from a man aged 25-45 years in good health and CMV-seropositive.

This clone was counted once. The chain joins TRBV7-9 to TRBJ2-2, with D possibly TRBD1 on 5 matching bases. This CDR3 contains 13 residues. The V end lost 7 bases, the J end lost 5 bases, and 11 bases lay between the germline ends. The germline CDR1 and CDR2 sequences are SEHNR and FQNEAQ (reference sequence). In DNA, the CDR3 is TGTGCCAGCAACCTTCAGGGTACCGGGGAGCTGTTTTTT. The encoded protein is CASNLQGTGELFF. Complete variable domain (other parts from reference TRBV7-9 and TRBJ2-2): DTGVSQNPRHKITKRGQNVTFRCDPISEHNRLYWYRQTLGQGPEFLTYFQNEAQLEKSRLLSDRFSAERPKGSFSTLEIQRTEQGDSAMYLCASNLQGTGELFFGEGSRLTVL.

The V gene is TRBV5-4, the J gene TRBJ2-1, with D perhaps TRBD2 (7 bases). The V and J ends lost 4 bases and 4 bases respectively, with 15 bases between them. The CDR3 runs to 15 residues. Germline assignment: CDR1 SGHNT and CDR2 YYREEE (reference sequence). The CDR3 DNA reads as TGTGCCAGCAGCCCCCGGGGGGCTCATTACAATGAGCAGTTCTTC. It specifies CASSPRGAHYNEQFF.

The chain carries TRBV4-1 and TRBJ2-1; the D gene is possibly TRBD2 (6 bases). Deletions cut 1 base from V and 10 bases from J, with 11 bases between. The CDR3 covers 13 residues. CDR1 and CDR2 (germline): MGHRA, YSYEKL. Written as DNA, the CDR3 is TGCGCCAGCAGCCAAGTTGATCGGGGGGAGCAGTTCTTC. Residues: CASSQVDRGEQFF.

The chain couples TRBV4-1 to TRBJ2-7, with unresolved D. From germline, CDR1 is MGHRA and CDR2 YSYEKL. V lost 0 bases, J lost 3 bases, and 9 bases lay in between. The CDR3 has 14 amino acids. The CDR3 sequence is CASSQDIQIYEQYF. CDR3 bases: TGCGCCAGCAGCCAAGATATACAGATCTACGAGCAGTACTTC.

A single count supports this clone. The rearrangement links TRBV30 to TRBJ2-1; the D gene is possibly TRBD2 (6 bases). The V gene's germline CDR1 is GTSNPN and CDR2 SVGIG (reference sequence). The length of the CDR3 is 15 residues. V was shortened by 3 bases and J by 8 bases, with 20 bases between the two germline ends. The CDR3 loop is CAWRSSGGAIYEQFF. The CDR3 coding sequence is TGTGCCTGGAGGTCGAGCGGAGGGGCGATCTATGAGCAGTTCTTC.

The chain combines TRBV7-3 with TRBJ2-5; D ambiguous. CDR1 SGHTA and CDR2 FQGTGA come from the germline V gene. CDR3 length: 13 residues. V was clipped by 1 base and J by 4 bases, with 7 bases between them. The CDR3 DNA reads as TGTGCCAGCAGCTTAAGCACAGCAGAGACCCAGTACTTC. This gives the protein CASSLSTAETQYF.

The chain links TRBV18 to TRBJ1-1; TRBD1 agrees at 7 bases. Germline loops: CDR1 KGHSH, CDR2 LQKENI. With V trimmed by 5 bases and J by 1 base, 1 base remained unmatched. The CDR3 is made up of 13 amino acids. CDR3 protein: CASSDRENTEAFF. The CDR3 DNA reads TGTGCCAGCTCAGACAGGGAGAACACTGAAGCTTTCTTT. The full variable domain, in which reference TRBV18 and TRBJ1-1 provide the parts outside the CDR3, is NAGVMQNPRHLVRRRGQEARLRCSPMKGHSHVYWYRQLPEEGLKFMVYLQKENIIDESGMPKERFSAEFPKEGPSILRIQQVVRGDSAAYFCASSDRENTEAFFGQGTRLTVV.

The chain combines TRBV7-3 with TRBJ2-2; 8 bases are a match to TRBD2. With V trimmed by 5 bases and J by 6 bases, 11 bases remained unmatched. The CDR3 consists of 16 residues. The germline gives CDR1 SGHTA, CDR2 FQGTGA. The CDR3 DNA reads TGTGCCAGCAGCCCCGGGAGGGCGGTCGGGCCCGGGGAGCTGTTTTTT. Encoded protein: CASSPGRAVGPGELFF.

A note on this clone: Other DNA sequences within the sample encode an identical CDR3. The gene calls are TRBV5-1 and TRBJ2-3, with a possible D match to TRBD2 (6 bases). This CDR3 has 15 residues. Germline loops: CDR1 SGHRS, CDR2 YFSETQ. V lost 3 bases, J lost 0 bases, and 11 bases lay in between. The CDR3 bases are TGCGCCAGCAGCTCCCGGGGGACTAGCACAGATACGCAGTATTTT. Protein sequence: CASSSRGTSTDTQYF.